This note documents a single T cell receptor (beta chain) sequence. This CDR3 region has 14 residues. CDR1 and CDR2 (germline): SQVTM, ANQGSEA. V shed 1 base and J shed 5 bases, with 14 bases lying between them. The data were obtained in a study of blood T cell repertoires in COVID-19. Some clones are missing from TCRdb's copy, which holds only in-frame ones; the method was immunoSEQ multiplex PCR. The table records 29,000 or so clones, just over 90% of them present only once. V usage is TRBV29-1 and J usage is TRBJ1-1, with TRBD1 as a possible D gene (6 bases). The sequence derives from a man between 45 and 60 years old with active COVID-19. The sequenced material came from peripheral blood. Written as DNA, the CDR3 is TGCAGCGTTGAAGTCGGACCCCAGGGGACTGAAGCTTTCTTT. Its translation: CSVEVGPQGTEAFF.